These T cell receptor beta chains were read from a single sample in a study of blood T cell repertoires in COVID-19. Measured with immunoSEQ multiplex PCR; TCRdb has only the in-frame clones, and not every one. The table includes 200,000 to 250,000 clones, 92% detected once. Sequenced: peripheral blood. Receptors originate from a man in his 60s with COVID-19, enrolled during active disease. CDR3s include the opening cysteine and the closing phenylalanine or tryptophan. D genes are given only for firm matches. Expanded clones are given a class, and other clones once, few, many or no size at all.

d_call: -; v_call: TRBV28; j_call: TRBJ1-2; clone_size: -; cdr3_length: 15; cdr3_nt: TGTGCCAGCAGTTTCTACCAGGGGCGGGACTATGGCTACACCTTC; cdr3_aa: CASSFYQGRDYGYTF
d_call: TRBD1; v_call: TRBV9; j_call: TRBJ1-1; clone_size: -; cdr3_length: 13; cdr3_nt: TGTGCCAGCAGCTCCGGACAGGGGGCAGAAGCTTTCTTT; cdr3_aa: CASSSGQGAEAFF
d_call: -; v_call: TRBV18; j_call: TRBJ2-1; clone_size: -; cdr3_length: 13; cdr3_nt: TGTGCCAGCTCATCCGGACCCCGGGGGGAGCAGTTCTTC; cdr3_aa: CASSSGPRGEQFF
d_call: -; v_call: TRBV21-1; j_call: TRBJ1-2; clone_size: -; cdr3_length: 16; cdr3_nt: TGTGCCAGCAGCAAAGGACAGGGGCTAGCTAACTATGGCTACACCTTC; cdr3_aa: CASSKGQGLANYGYTF
d_call: TRBD2; v_call: TRBV2; j_call: TRBJ2-2; clone_size: -; cdr3_length: 12; cdr3_nt: TGTGCCAGCTGGACTAGCCCCGGGGAGCTGTTTTTT; cdr3_aa: CASWTSPGELFF
d_call: -; v_call: TRBV27; j_call: TRBJ2-2; clone_size: -; cdr3_length: 14; cdr3_nt: TGTGCCAGCAGTTTTTACACGAACACCGGGGAGCTGTTTTTT; cdr3_aa: CASSFYTNTGELFF
d_call: -; v_call: TRBV3-1/TRBV3-2; j_call: TRBJ1-1; clone_size: -; cdr3_length: 13; cdr3_nt: TGTGCCAGCAGCCAAGGTAGACGGGAGGAAGCTTTCTTT; cdr3_aa: CASSQGRREEAFF
d_call: TRBD1; v_call: TRBV6-6; j_call: TRBJ1-4; clone_size: -; cdr3_length: 15; cdr3_nt: TGTGCCAGCAGTTACAGTCCCGGGACAGGGGAAAAACTGTTTTTT; cdr3_aa: CASSYSPGTGEKLFF
d_call: -; v_call: TRBV7-9; j_call: TRBJ2-2; clone_size: -; cdr3_length: 14; cdr3_nt: TGTGCCAGCAGCCCACTGGAGCTGAGCGGGGAGCTGTTTTTT; cdr3_aa: CASSPLELSGELFF
d_call: TRBD1; v_call: TRBV20-1; j_call: TRBJ2-1; clone_size: -; cdr3_length: 16; cdr3_nt: TGCAGTGCTAGTGGACATGGACAGGGCCGATACAATGAGCAGTTCTTC; cdr3_aa: CSASGHGQGRYNEQFF
d_call: -; v_call: TRBV11-3; j_call: TRBJ2-5; clone_size: -; cdr3_length: 12; cdr3_nt: TGTGCCAGCAGCCGTGATCCGGAGGCCCAGTACTTC; cdr3_aa: CASSRDPEAQYF
d_call: -; v_call: TRBV7-9; j_call: TRBJ2-1; clone_size: -; cdr3_length: 15; cdr3_nt: TGTGCCAGCAGCCCTAGTCTGGGAGCGAGTGATGAGCAGTTCTTC; cdr3_aa: CASSPSLGASDEQFF
d_call: -; v_call: TRBV7-3; j_call: TRBJ1-1; clone_size: -; cdr3_length: 16; cdr3_nt: TGTGCCAGCAGCTTAAATCCCCAGGGCAGGGGCACTGAAGCTTTCTTT; cdr3_aa: CASSLNPQGRGTEAFF
d_call: TRBD2; v_call: TRBV4-2; j_call: TRBJ2-3; clone_size: -; cdr3_length: 16; cdr3_nt: TGTGCCAGCAGCCGTGTTGAACTAGCGGGAGTAGATACGCAGTATTTT; cdr3_aa: CASSRVELAGVDTQYF
d_call: TRBD1; v_call: TRBV9; j_call: TRBJ2-5; clone_size: -; cdr3_length: 16; cdr3_nt: TGTGCCAGCAGCGCAACGGGACAGGGGCTCCAAGAGACCCAGTACTTC; cdr3_aa: CASSATGQGLQETQYF
d_call: -; v_call: TRBV5-5; j_call: TRBJ1-2; clone_size: -; cdr3_length: 12; cdr3_nt: TGTGCCAGCAGCTTCGCGGAAGATGGCTACACCTTC; cdr3_aa: CASSFAEDGYTF
d_call: -; v_call: TRBV21-1; j_call: TRBJ2-7; clone_size: -; cdr3_length: 13; cdr3_nt: TGTGCCAGCATCGAATCTGACCGGAGCGAGCAGTACTTC; cdr3_aa: CASIESDRSEQYF
d_call: TRBD1; v_call: TRBV27; j_call: TRBJ2-7; clone_size: -; cdr3_length: 15; cdr3_nt: TGTGCCAGCGGAGTATACAGGGGAAATTGGTACGAGCAGTACTTC; cdr3_aa: CASGVYRGNWYEQYF
d_call: TRBD1; v_call: TRBV5-8; j_call: TRBJ1-6; clone_size: -; cdr3_length: 17; cdr3_nt: TGTGCCAGCAGCGCGGGACAGCCGAGCTCCTATAATTCACCCCTCCACTTT; cdr3_aa: CASSAGQPSSYNSPLHF
d_call: TRBD1; v_call: TRBV5-1; j_call: TRBJ2-7; clone_size: few; cdr3_length: 14; cdr3_nt: TGCGCCAGCAGCCTGTCTGACAGGGCCTACGAGCAGTACTTC; cdr3_aa: CASSLSDRAYEQYF
d_call: TRBD2; v_call: TRBV11-1; j_call: TRBJ2-7; clone_size: once; cdr3_length: 14; cdr3_nt: TGTGCCAGCAGCTTAGAGAGCGGGACCTACGAGCAGTACTTC; cdr3_aa: CASSLESGTYEQYF
d_call: -; v_call: TRBV5-1; j_call: TRBJ2-1; clone_size: -; cdr3_length: 13; cdr3_nt: TGCGCCAGCAGCTTGGACAGGCGAAGTGAGCAGTTCTTC; cdr3_aa: CASSLDRRSEQFF
d_call: -; v_call: TRBV30; j_call: TRBJ1-4; clone_size: -; cdr3_length: 14; cdr3_nt: TGTGCCTGGAGTGCCTTCATGAGGTCCGAAAAACTGTTTTTT; cdr3_aa: CAWSAFMRSEKLFF
d_call: -; v_call: TRBV6-1; j_call: TRBJ1-2; clone_size: -; cdr3_length: 16; cdr3_nt: TGTGCCAGCAGTGAAGCGTGGCAGGCCCCTAACTATGGCTACACCTTC; cdr3_aa: CASSEAWQAPNYGYTF
d_call: TRBD1; v_call: TRBV18; j_call: TRBJ1-6; clone_size: -; cdr3_length: 16; cdr3_nt: TGTGCCAGCTCACCGGGGACAGGGAGGAATAATTCACCCCTCCACTTT; cdr3_aa: CASSPGTGRNNSPLHF
d_call: TRBD2; v_call: TRBV28; j_call: TRBJ2-1; clone_size: -; cdr3_length: 15; cdr3_nt: TGTGCCAGCAGTTTAGCGGGAGTAACCTACAATGAGCAGTTCTTC; cdr3_aa: CASSLAGVTYNEQFF
d_call: -; v_call: TRBV6-1; j_call: TRBJ1-5; clone_size: -; cdr3_length: 16; cdr3_nt: TGTGCCAGCAGTGAAAGGTCGGGGTATAGCAATCAGCCCCAGCATTTT; cdr3_aa: CASSERSGYSNQPQHF
d_call: TRBD1; v_call: TRBV5-4; j_call: TRBJ1-4; clone_size: -; cdr3_length: 14; cdr3_nt: TGTGCCAGCAGCCGAACAGGGGGAGGTGAAAAACTGTTTTTT; cdr3_aa: CASSRTGGGEKLFF
d_call: -; v_call: TRBV6-5; j_call: TRBJ1-1; clone_size: few; cdr3_length: 14; cdr3_nt: TGTGCCAGCAGTTACCTTCGGGGGAACACTGAAGCTTTCTTT; cdr3_aa: CASSYLRGNTEAFF
d_call: TRBD2; v_call: TRBV13; j_call: TRBJ2-3; clone_size: -; cdr3_length: 15; cdr3_nt: TGTGCCAGCCGGAGTAAGCGGGAGGCCACAGATACGCAGTATTTT; cdr3_aa: CASRSKREATDTQYF
d_call: -; v_call: TRBV7-2; j_call: TRBJ2-3; clone_size: few; cdr3_length: 13; cdr3_nt: TGTGCCAGCAGCTCCCAGGCCCCAGATACGCAGTATTTT; cdr3_aa: CASSSQAPDTQYF